The 13 T cell receptor beta chains given below trace back to one sample, sequenced in a study of cytomegalovirus exposure and HLA in healthy donors. The primer mix had 60 Vbeta and 13 Jbeta primers. TCRdb keeps only in-frame clones here, not all; method: immunoSEQ multiplex PCR. The sample includes around 140,000 clones, around 80% of them seen just once. Input material: PBMCs. The origin of the receptors is a man aged 30-40 years in good health and CMV-seropositive.

This rearrangement joins TRBV25-1 to TRBJ2-7; 7 bases map to TRBD2. This CDR3 contains 14 residues. V shed 6 bases, J shed 7 bases, and the junction held 12 bases outside the gene matches. CDR1 MGHDK and CDR2 SYGVNS come from the germline V gene. The CDR3 nucleotides are TGTGCCAGCAGCTCTAGCGGAGGGCCGTGGGAGCAGTACTTC. Its protein is CASSSSGGPWEQYF.

V is TRBV10-3 and J is TRBJ1-1; D is ambiguous. Trimming took 11 bases from V and 4 from J, leaving 17 bases between them. Germline loops: CDR1 ENHRY, CDR2 SYGVKD. The length of the CDR3 is 13 residues. CDR3 nucleotide sequence: TGTGCCGCGAGGCCCGCTGGGAGCACTGAAGCTTTCTTT. This translates into CAARPAGSTEAFF.

The chain employs TRBV19 and TRBJ2-1; 8 nucleotides agree with TRBD1. The CDR3 runs 13 residues. CDR1 is LNHDA, CDR2 SQIVND, per germline (reference sequence). With 2 bases clipped from V and 8 bases from J, the junction kept 2 bases outside the gene matches. CDR3 nucleotide sequence: TGTGCCAGTAGTATAAGGACAGGGTATGAGCAGTTCTTC. Protein: CASSIRTGYEQFF.

The V gene is TRBV5-5, the J gene TRBJ2-7; tentative D call: TRBD1 (5 bases). Trimming cost V 0 bases and J 2 bases, with 12 bases left between them. The CDR3 totals 15 residues. Germline CDR1 and CDR2: SGHKS and YYEKEE (reference sequence). CDR3 DNA: TGTGCCAGCAGCTTGGTGCAGGGTGGCACCTACGAGCAGTACTTC. This gives the protein CASSLVQGGTYEQYF.

The chain is built from TRBV15 and TRBJ2-5, with D tentatively TRBD1 (6 bases). V lost 4 bases and J lost 2, with 11 bases in between. Germline V lookup: CDR1 LNHNV, CDR2 YYDKDF (reference sequence). The CDR3 covers 14 residues. The CDR3 region is CATSTSGTQETQYF. CDR3 DNA sequence: TGTGCCACCAGCACTTCCGGGACACAAGAGACCCAGTACTTC.

V usage is TRBV6-4 and J usage is TRBJ2-3; TRBD2 matches 10 bases. CDR1 and CDR2 (germline): MRHNA, SNTAGT. V trimming: 9 bases; J trimming: 4 bases; junction bases outside the gene matches: 10. This CDR3 comprises 15 residues. CDR3 nucleotide sequence: TGTGCCAGTTCCCTAGCGGGAGAGGAGGCAGATACGCAGTATTTT. Protein sequence: CASSLAGEEADTQYF.

This rearrangement joins TRBV29-1 to TRBJ1-4; 8 bases match TRBD1. The trim removed 7 bases at V and 5 bases at J, leaving 6 bases unmatched. CDR1 is SQVTM, CDR2 ANQGSEA, per germline. The CDR3 has 13 residues. The CDR3 DNA sequence: TGCAGCGGAAGGACAGGGCAAAATGAAAAACTGTTTTTT. Translated: CSGRTGQNEKLFF. Full variable domain (outside the CDR3, taken from reference TRBV29-1 and TRBJ1-4): SAVISQKPSRDICQRGTSLTIQCQVDSQVTMMFWYRQQPGQSLTLIATANQGSEATYESGFVIDKFPISRPNLTFSTLTVSNMSPEDSSIYLCSGRTGQNEKLFFGSGTQLSVL.

The chain joins TRBV9 to TRBJ2-7, with a possible D match to TRBD2 (6 bases). The CDR3 extends over 15 amino acids. Germline V gives CDR1 SGDLS, CDR2 YYNGEE. V gave up 0 bases and J gave up 6 bases, with 16 bases separating them. CDR3 loop: CASSVGGTDLSEQYF. Here the CDR3 DNA reads TGTGCCAGCAGCGTAGGAGGGACTGACCTGAGCGAGCAGTACTTC.

V usage is TRBV11-2 and J usage is TRBJ2-5; 12 positions agree with TRBD2. This CDR3 region has 17 residues. The V gene end was trimmed by 1 base and the J gene end by 6 bases; junction bases not matched to a gene: 9. Germline CDR1 and CDR2: SGHAT and FQNNGV. The CDR3 bases are TGTGCCAGCAGCTTAGCGCGGCTAGCGGGGGGGCAGAAGACCCAGTACTTC. As protein: CASSLARLAGGQKTQYF.

The V call is TRBV5-5, the J call TRBJ1-6, with 10 bases fitting TRBD1. Germline V gives CDR1 SGHKS, CDR2 YYEKEE (reference sequence). CDR3 length: 17 residues. J lost 2 bases, V lost 4 bases, and 6 bases had no gene match. CDR3 nucleotide sequence: TGTGCCAGCAGCCTATGGGACAGGGGAGCCTATAATTCACCCCTCCACTTT. This gives the protein CASSLWDRGAYNSPLHF. The variable domain in full, completed from reference TRBV5-5 and TRBJ1-6, reads DAGVTQSPTHLIKTRGQQVTLRCSPISGHKSVSWYQQVLGQGPQFIFQYYEKEERGRGNFPDRFSARQFPNYSSELNVNALLLGDSALYLCASSLWDRGAYNSPLHFGNGTRLTVT.

The chain carries TRBV28 and TRBJ2-5; tentatively, D is TRBD2 (5 bases). In germline, CDR1 is MDHEN, CDR2 SYDVKM. The germline V and J ends were trimmed by 7 bases and 0 bases, with 9 bases remaining between them. This CDR3 has 13 residues. The CDR3, as DNA: TGTGCCAGCACGAGCGGTTACCAAGAGACCCAGTACTTC. It translates to CASTSGYQETQYF.

This clone is a singleton in its sample. The J gene is TRBJ2-3, the V gene TRBV5-1, with TRBD1 identical over 8 bases. Germline values: CDR1 SGHRS, CDR2 YFSETQ. The CDR3 totals 13 residues. Trimming at V came to 5 bases and at J to 6 bases, leaving 5 bases not matched to a gene. CDR3 DNA: TGCGCCAGCAGTTCGCAGGGGGCGGATACGCAGTATTTT. It is translated as CASSSQGADTQYF. The whole variable domain, filled in from reference TRBV5-1 and TRBJ2-3, reads KAGVTQTPRYLIKTRGQQVTLSCSPISGHRSVSWYQQTPGQGLQFLFEYFSETQRNKGNFPGRFSGRQFSNSRSEMNVSTLELGDSALYLCASSSQGADTQYFGPGTRLTVL.

The chain carries TRBV6-1 and TRBJ1-6; the D gene is possibly TRBD1 (6 bases). The germline gives CDR1 MNHNS, CDR2 SASEGT. Trimming stripped 6 bases from V and 8 bases from J, with 14 bases between. The CDR3 covers 14 residues. The CDR3 protein is CASRRGGGDSPLHF. The CDR3 DNA follows: TGTGCCAGCAGAAGGGGGGGAGGGGATTCACCCCTCCACTTT.